Below, one T cell receptor beta chain is given with its context. This sample stems from a study of regulatory T cells in long-lasting Graves disease. V lost 0 bases to trimming and J lost 7 bases, with 22 bases between them. Germline V gives CDR1 MGHRA, CDR2 YSYEKL. This CDR3 contains 17 residues. Time point reported: newly diagnosed GD, antithyroid drugs for less than 3 months. PBMC RNA was the source of the TCR library. Library construction for TCR beta used iRepertoire HTBI primers and Arm-PCR of CDR3 regions. From the multiplex PCR reads, TCRdb called clonotypes with MiXCR, one entry per CDR3 protein. The table records roughly 500,000 distinct CDR3 sequences, roughly 12% of them present only once. A further study also used this sample, focusing on T cells in Graves' hyperthyroidism and ophthalmopathy. That work states: A first-round RT-PCR of the TCR CDR3 used the HTBI primer set.

The source is a man aged 30 to 45 with Graves disease. This specimen was peripheral blood mononuclear cells (PBMCs), taken at new diagnosis, from a patient treated with antithyroid drugs. The gene calls are TRBV4-1 and TRBJ2-7, with D maybe TRBD1 (6 bases). CDR3 nucleotides: TGCGCCAGCAGCCAAGAAGCATACCTTGGACAGTTGAGAGAGCAGTACTTC. As protein: CASSQEAYLGQLREQYF.